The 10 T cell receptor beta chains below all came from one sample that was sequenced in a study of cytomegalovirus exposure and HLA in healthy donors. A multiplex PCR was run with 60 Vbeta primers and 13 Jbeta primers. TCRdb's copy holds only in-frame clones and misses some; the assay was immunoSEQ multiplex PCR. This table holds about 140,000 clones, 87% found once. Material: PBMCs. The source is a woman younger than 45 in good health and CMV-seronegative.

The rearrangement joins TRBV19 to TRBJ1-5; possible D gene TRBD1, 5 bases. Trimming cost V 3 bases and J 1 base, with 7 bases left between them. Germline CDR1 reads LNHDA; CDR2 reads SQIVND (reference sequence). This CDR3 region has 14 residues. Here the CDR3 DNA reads TGTGCCAGTAGTATGCCAGGGAGCAATCAGCCCCAGCATTTT. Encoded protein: CASSMPGSNQPQHF.

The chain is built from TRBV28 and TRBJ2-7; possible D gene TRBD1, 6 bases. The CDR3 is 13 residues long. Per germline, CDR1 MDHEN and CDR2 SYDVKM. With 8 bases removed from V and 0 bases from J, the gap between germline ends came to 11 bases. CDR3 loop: CASARDNSYEQYF. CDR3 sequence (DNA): TGTGCCAGCGCCCGGGACAACTCCTACGAGCAGTACTTC.

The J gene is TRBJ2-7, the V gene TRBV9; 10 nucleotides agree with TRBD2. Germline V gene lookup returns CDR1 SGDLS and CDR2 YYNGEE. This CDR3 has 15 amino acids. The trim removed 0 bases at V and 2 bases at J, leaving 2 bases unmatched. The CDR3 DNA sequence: TGTGCCAGCAGCGTAGCAGCGGGAGGGCCCTACGAGCAGTACTTC. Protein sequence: CASSVAAGGPYEQYF.

CDR3 sequence (DNA): TGTGCCAGTAGTATAGGGGGGCGATCCCTCCCCGGGGAGCTGTTTTTT. It encodes CASSIGGRSLPGELFF. This chain connects TRBV19 to TRBJ2-2; possible D gene TRBD1, 6 bases. CDR1 and CDR2 (germline): LNHDA, SQIVND (reference sequence). The CDR3 extends over 16 amino acids. The V end lost 1 base, the J end lost 6 bases, and 15 bases lay between the germline ends.

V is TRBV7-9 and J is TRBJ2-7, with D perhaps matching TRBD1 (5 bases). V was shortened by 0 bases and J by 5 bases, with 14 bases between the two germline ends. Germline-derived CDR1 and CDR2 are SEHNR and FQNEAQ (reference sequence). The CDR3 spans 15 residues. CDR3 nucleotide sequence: TGTGCCAGCAGCTTAGCTCAGGGAATTAAGAACGAGCAGTACTTC. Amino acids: CASSLAQGIKNEQYF.

The CDR3 DNA reads as TGCGCCAGCAGCCAGTCGAGGACAGGGGGCCCACTCTCCTACGAGCAGTACTTC. This codes for CASSQSRTGGPLSYEQYF. This chain joins TRBV4-1 and TRBJ2-7, with 11 bases fitting TRBD1. J lost 0 bases, V lost 3 bases, and 10 bases had no gene match. The CDR3 is 18 residues long. In germline, CDR1 is MGHRA, CDR2 YSYEKL.

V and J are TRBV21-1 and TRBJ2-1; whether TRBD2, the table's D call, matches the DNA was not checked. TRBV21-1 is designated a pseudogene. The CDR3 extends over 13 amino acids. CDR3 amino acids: CASSGLSASEQFF. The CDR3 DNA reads TGTGCCAGTTCGGGACTATCGGCGTCTGAGCAGTTCTTC.

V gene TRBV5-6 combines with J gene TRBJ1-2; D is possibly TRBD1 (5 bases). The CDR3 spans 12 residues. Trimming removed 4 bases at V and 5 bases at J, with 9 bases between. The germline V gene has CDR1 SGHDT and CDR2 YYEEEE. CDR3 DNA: TGTGCCAGCAGCGTTGACAGTTATGGCTACACCTTC. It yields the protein CASSVDSYGYTF.

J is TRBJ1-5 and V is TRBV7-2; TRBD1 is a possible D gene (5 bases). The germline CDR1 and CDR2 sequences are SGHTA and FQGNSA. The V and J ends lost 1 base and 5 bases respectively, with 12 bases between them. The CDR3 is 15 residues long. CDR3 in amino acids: CASSLESSGYQPQHF. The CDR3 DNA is TGTGCCAGCAGCTTAGAATCGTCAGGGTATCAGCCCCAGCATTTT.

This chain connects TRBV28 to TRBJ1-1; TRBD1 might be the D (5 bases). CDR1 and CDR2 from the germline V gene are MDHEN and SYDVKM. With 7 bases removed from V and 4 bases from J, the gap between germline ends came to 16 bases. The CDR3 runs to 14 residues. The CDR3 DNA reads TGTGCCAGCACCAGGCGGGGGGGTGCCACTGAAGCTTTCTTT. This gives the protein CASTRRGGATEAFF.